Listed below are T cell receptor beta chains from one sample, sequenced in a study of shared clonotypes between healthy human individuals. Profiling relied on immunoSEQ multiplex PCR, and the TCRdb table lists in-frame clones only, not all of them. The sample carries 2 million to 3 million clones, around 94% recorded once. Sequencing was performed on naive CD4+ T cells sorted from blood. These receptors all stem from a man between 18 and 29 years old in good health. Each CDR3 is given with its conserved first and last residue. A D gene is named only where the DNA matches it firmly. Expanded clones are given a class, and other clones once, few, many or no size at all.

d_call: NA
j_call: TRBJ2-5
v_call: TRBV18
clone_size: once
cdr3_aa: CATIPRLQETQYF
cdr3_nt: TGTGCCACCATCCCACGGTTACAAGAGACCCAGTACTTC

d_call: TRBD1
j_call: TRBJ1-5
v_call: TRBV5-1
clone_size: once
cdr3_aa: CASSPGTDNYQPQHF
cdr3_nt: TGCGCCAGCAGCCCCGGGACAGATAATTATCAGCCCCAGCATTTT

d_call: NA
j_call: TRBJ1-6
v_call: TRBV19
clone_size: once
cdr3_aa: CASSIGQGILSSPLHF
cdr3_nt: TGTGCCAGTAGTATCGGCCAGGGGATACTTTCCTCACCCCTCCACTTT

d_call: NA
j_call: TRBJ2-1
v_call: TRBV7-9
clone_size: NA
cdr3_aa: CASSLGPSYNEQFF
cdr3_nt: TGTGCCAGCAGCTTAGGTCCCTCGTACAATGAGCAGTTCTTC

d_call: TRBD2
j_call: TRBJ2-3
v_call: TRBV27
clone_size: NA
cdr3_aa: CASSLWGLAGVTDTQYF
cdr3_nt: TGTGCCAGCAGTTTATGGGGACTAGCGGGGGTCACAGATACGCAGTATTTT

d_call: NA
j_call: TRBJ1-1
v_call: TRBV6-5
clone_size: NA
cdr3_aa: CASSSGADPNTEAFF
cdr3_nt: TGTGCCAGCAGTTCGGGGGCAGATCCGAACACTGAAGCTTTCTTT

d_call: NA
j_call: TRBJ2-1
v_call: TRBV2
clone_size: NA
cdr3_aa: CASRSNNEQFF
cdr3_nt: TGTGCCAGCAGAAGTAACAATGAGCAGTTCTTC

d_call: TRBD2
j_call: TRBJ2-3
v_call: TRBV29-1
clone_size: once
cdr3_aa: CSVEGTSGGSDTQYF
cdr3_nt: TGCAGCGTTGAGGGGACTAGCGGGGGCTCAGATACGCAGTATTTT

d_call: TRBD1
j_call: TRBJ1-1
v_call: TRBV19
clone_size: NA
cdr3_aa: CASSILGTVNTEAFF
cdr3_nt: TGTGCCAGTAGTATCCTCGGGACAGTGAACACTGAAGCTTTCTTT

d_call: NA
j_call: TRBJ1-3
v_call: TRBV6-6
clone_size: few
cdr3_aa: CASSYSGLGSGNTIYF
cdr3_nt: TGTGCCAGCAGTTACTCCGGCCTGGGCTCTGGAAACACCATATATTTT

d_call: NA
j_call: TRBJ1-1
v_call: TRBV6-1
clone_size: NA
cdr3_aa: CASSDGRNTEAFF
cdr3_nt: TGTGCCAGCAGTGATGGCAGGAACACTGAAGCTTTCTTT

d_call: TRBD1
j_call: TRBJ1-5
v_call: TRBV5-1
clone_size: NA
cdr3_aa: CASSPWTGGNQPQHF
cdr3_nt: TGCGCCAGCAGCCCATGGACAGGGGGCAATCAGCCCCAGCATTTT

d_call: NA
j_call: TRBJ1-3
v_call: TRBV6-5
clone_size: NA
cdr3_aa: CASSREGNTIYF
cdr3_nt: TGTGCCAGCAGCCGAGAGGGAAACACCATATATTTT

d_call: NA
j_call: TRBJ2-4
v_call: TRBV2
clone_size: NA
cdr3_aa: CASKSDGSKNIQYF
cdr3_nt: TGTGCCAGCAAGTCGGACGGTTCCAAAAACATTCAGTACTTC

d_call: TRBD2
j_call: TRBJ2-1
v_call: TRBV13
clone_size: NA
cdr3_aa: CASQSGISYEQFF
cdr3_nt: TGTGCCAGCCAAAGCGGGATCTCCTATGAGCAGTTCTTC

d_call: TRBD1
j_call: TRBJ1-6
v_call: TRBV28
clone_size: NA
cdr3_aa: CASSLRQGNNSPLHF
cdr3_nt: TGTGCCAGCAGTCTTCGACAGGGCAATAATTCACCCCTCCACTTT

d_call: NA
j_call: TRBJ1-2
v_call: TRBV5-4
clone_size: NA
cdr3_aa: CASSLQDWGANYGYTF
cdr3_nt: TGTGCCAGCAGCCTCCAGGATTGGGGAGCTAACTATGGCTACACCTTC

d_call: TRBD1
j_call: TRBJ2-5
v_call: TRBV5-1
clone_size: NA
cdr3_aa: CASSPGGVETQYF
cdr3_nt: TGCGCCAGCAGCCCAGGGGGCGTAGAGACCCAGTACTTC

d_call: NA
j_call: TRBJ1-2
v_call: TRBV11-2
clone_size: once
cdr3_aa: CASSLFHLANYGYTF
cdr3_nt: TGTGCCAGCAGCTTATTTCACCTAGCTAACTATGGCTACACCTTC

d_call: TRBD1
j_call: TRBJ1-6
v_call: TRBV14
clone_size: NA
cdr3_aa: CASSWSTGPGSPLHF
cdr3_nt: TGTGCCAGCAGCTGGTCGACAGGGCCCGGTTCACCCCTCCACTTT

d_call: NA
j_call: TRBJ2-1
v_call: TRBV28
clone_size: NA
cdr3_aa: CASSLVAGSGAPNEQFF
cdr3_nt: TGTGCCAGCAGTCTCGTGGCAGGGTCCGGCGCCCCAAATGAGCAGTTCTTC

d_call: NA
j_call: TRBJ2-3
v_call: TRBV6-5
clone_size: NA
cdr3_aa: CASSYFIGWRNTQYF
cdr3_nt: TGTGCCAGCAGTTACTTCATTGGCTGGCGAAATACGCAGTATTTT

d_call: TRBD1
j_call: TRBJ1-5
v_call: TRBV6-1
clone_size: NA
cdr3_aa: CASSWDSLSNQPQHF
cdr3_nt: TGTGCCAGCAGCTGGGACAGCCTCAGCAATCAGCCCCAGCATTTT

d_call: NA
j_call: TRBJ2-1
v_call: TRBV6-1
clone_size: NA
cdr3_aa: CASRTTANEQFF
cdr3_nt: TGTGCCAGCAGGACGACAGCTAATGAGCAGTTCTTC

d_call: TRBD2
j_call: TRBJ2-3
v_call: TRBV19
clone_size: NA
cdr3_aa: CASSTTSGGAWDTQYF
cdr3_nt: TGTGCCAGTAGTACTACTAGCGGGGGGGCCTGGGATACGCAGTATTTT

d_call: NA
j_call: TRBJ2-5
v_call: TRBV5-1
clone_size: NA
cdr3_aa: CASSFSGSMSETQYF
cdr3_nt: TGCGCCAGCAGCTTCTCAGGGTCGATGTCGGAGACCCAGTACTTC

d_call: NA
j_call: TRBJ2-6
v_call: TRBV4-1
clone_size: NA
cdr3_aa: CASSRQGLASEVLTF
cdr3_nt: TGCGCCAGCAGCCGACAGGGACTTGCTTCTGAAGTCCTGACTTTC

d_call: NA
j_call: TRBJ1-4
v_call: TRBV14
clone_size: NA
cdr3_aa: CASSPSEANEKLFF
cdr3_nt: TGTGCCAGCAGCCCATCGGAGGCGAATGAAAAACTGTTTTTT

d_call: TRBD1
j_call: TRBJ2-7
v_call: TRBV5-4
clone_size: NA
cdr3_aa: CASSTDRGEYHEQYF
cdr3_nt: TGTGCCAGCAGCACGGACAGGGGAGAGTATCACGAGCAGTACTTC

d_call: NA
j_call: TRBJ1-1
v_call: TRBV9
clone_size: NA
cdr3_aa: CASSADGGNTEAFF
cdr3_nt: TGTGCCAGCAGCGCCGACGGGGGGAACACTGAAGCTTTCTTT

d_call: TRBD1
j_call: TRBJ2-1
v_call: TRBV18
clone_size: few
cdr3_aa: CASSPRTGVNEQFF
cdr3_nt: TGTGCCAGCTCACCACGGACAGGGGTTAATGAGCAGTTCTTC

d_call: NA
j_call: TRBJ2-5
v_call: TRBV9
clone_size: NA
cdr3_aa: CASSVTSGRETQYF
cdr3_nt: TGTGCCAGCAGCGTAACCAGCGGGCGGGAGACCCAGTACTTC

d_call: TRBD1
j_call: TRBJ1-6
v_call: TRBV27
clone_size: NA
cdr3_aa: CASSGQGDLVYNSPLHF
cdr3_nt: TGTGCCAGCAGCGGACAGGGAGACCTAGTTTATAATTCACCCCTCCACTTT

d_call: TRBD1
j_call: TRBJ1-1
v_call: TRBV30
clone_size: NA
cdr3_aa: CAWGTGFYTEAFF
cdr3_nt: TGTGCCTGGGGGACAGGATTTTACACTGAAGCTTTCTTT

d_call: TRBD2
j_call: TRBJ2-1
v_call: TRBV6-1
clone_size: NA
cdr3_aa: CASSEGGLAGLYNEQFF
cdr3_nt: TGTGCCAGCAGTGAAGGTGGACTAGCGGGCCTCTACAATGAGCAGTTCTTC

d_call: TRBD1
j_call: TRBJ1-2
v_call: TRBV13
clone_size: NA
cdr3_aa: CASSLRRDRAYGYTF
cdr3_nt: TGTGCCAGCAGCTTACGGAGGGACAGGGCCTATGGCTACACCTTC